This T cell receptor beta chain stems from a study of T cells after yellow fever vaccination. Study as a whole: SMART-Seq v4 Ultra Low Input prepared libraries from low-cell fractions.

In making TCR cDNA, 5'RACE template switching added a universal primer site and UMIs to it. Each CDR3 protein is one row after TCRdb ran MiXCR on the 5' RACE reads. The data show 250,000 to 400,000 distinct CDR3 sequences, 3.5% to 4.5% seen once. As concerns this clonotype: Its antigen is not identified.

The germline V and J ends were trimmed by 4 bases and 4 bases, with 16 bases remaining between them. In germline, CDR1 is SGHNT, CDR2 YYREEE (reference sequence). The CDR3 contains 15 residues. Regarding the study as a whole: Weaker, the secondary response had a peak occurring faster, on day 5 versus 15. Among primary-vaccination clones, most reappeared after the booster, at almost 98% for CD4 and roughly 90% for CD8.

The chain carries TRBV5-4 and TRBJ2-3; D gene uncertain. Sample: PBMCs, taken 15 days after the yellow fever booster vaccination. The sequence was obtained from a man aged 18-30 years who received the YFV17D yellow fever vaccine. This CDR3 reads CASSRPQERADTQYF. In nucleotides, the CDR3 is TGTGCCAGCAGCCGCCCGCAGGAACGTGCAGATACGCAGTATTTT.